Below, one T cell receptor (beta chain) is given with its context. This entry comes from a study of OX40 agonist ivuxolimab in advanced cancers. Background on the study: Under the entry rules, prior anti-PD-1, anti-PD-L1 or anti-CTLA-4 therapy was allowed, and approximately 40% had some.

The method was immunoSEQ multiplex PCR; TCRdb's version includes in-frame clones alone and lacks a portion of them. This table holds tens of thousands of clones, almost 95% found once. The source was CD4+ or CD8+ T cells sorted from blood, collected in a trial of the OX40 agonist ivuxolimab. This clonotype was obtained from an adult with an advanced solid tumor such as melanoma, head and neck, liver or kidney cancer.

The CDR3 loop reads CASSEGDYQPQHF. DNA for the CDR3: TGTGCCAGCAGTGAGGGGGACTATCAGCCCCAGCATTTT. The V call is TRBV6-4, the J call TRBJ1-5; a possible D gene is TRBD1 (5 bases). The CDR3 loop spans 13 amino acids. The V gene's germline CDR1 is MRHNA and CDR2 SNTAGT. V lost 3 bases, J lost 5 bases, and 8 bases lay in between.